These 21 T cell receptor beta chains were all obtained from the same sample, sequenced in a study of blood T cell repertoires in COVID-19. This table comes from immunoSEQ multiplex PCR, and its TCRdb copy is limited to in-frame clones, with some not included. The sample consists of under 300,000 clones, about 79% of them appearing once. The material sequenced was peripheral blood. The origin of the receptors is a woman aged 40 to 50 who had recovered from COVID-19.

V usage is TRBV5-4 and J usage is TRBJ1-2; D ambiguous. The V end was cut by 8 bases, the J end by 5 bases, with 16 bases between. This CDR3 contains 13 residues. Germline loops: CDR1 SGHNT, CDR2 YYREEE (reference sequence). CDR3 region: CASMREGKYGYTF. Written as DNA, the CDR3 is TGTGCCAGTATGCGGGAAGGGAAGTATGGCTACACCTTC.

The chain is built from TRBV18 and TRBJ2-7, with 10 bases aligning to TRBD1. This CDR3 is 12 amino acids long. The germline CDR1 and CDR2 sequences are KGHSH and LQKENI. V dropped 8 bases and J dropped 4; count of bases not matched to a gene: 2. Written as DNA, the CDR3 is TGTGCCAGCACGGGACAGGGGTACGAGCAGTACTTC. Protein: CASTGQGYEQYF.

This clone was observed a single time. The chain's CDR3 is CASSPVAGANTGELFF. The CDR3 DNA reads as TGTGCCAGCAGCCCCGTAGCGGGGGCGAACACCGGGGAGCTGTTTTTT. V usage is TRBV7-2 and J usage is TRBJ2-2, with 9 bases fitting TRBD2. This CDR3 spans 16 amino acids. V shed 5 bases, J shed 0 bases, and the junction held 4 bases outside the gene matches. The germline V gene encodes CDR1 SGHTA and CDR2 FQGNSA.

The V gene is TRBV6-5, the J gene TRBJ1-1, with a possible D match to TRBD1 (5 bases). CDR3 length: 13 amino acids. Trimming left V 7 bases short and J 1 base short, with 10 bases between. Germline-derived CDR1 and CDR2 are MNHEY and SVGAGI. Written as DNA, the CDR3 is TGTGCCAGCAATAACCAGGGGAACACTGAAGCTTTCTTT. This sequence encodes CASNNQGNTEAFF.

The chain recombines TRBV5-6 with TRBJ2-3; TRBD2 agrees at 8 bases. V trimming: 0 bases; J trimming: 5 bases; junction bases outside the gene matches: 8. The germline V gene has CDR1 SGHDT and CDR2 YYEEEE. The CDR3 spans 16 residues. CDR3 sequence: CASSLAASGWGDTQYF. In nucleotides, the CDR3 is TGTGCCAGCAGCTTGGCGGCTAGCGGGTGGGGAGATACGCAGTATTTT.

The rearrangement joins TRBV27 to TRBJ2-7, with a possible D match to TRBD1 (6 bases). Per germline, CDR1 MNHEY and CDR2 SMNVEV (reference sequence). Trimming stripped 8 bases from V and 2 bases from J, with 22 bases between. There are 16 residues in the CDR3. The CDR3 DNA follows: TGTGCCAGCTTCCGACAGAGGGGCAGGGACACCTACGAGCAGTACTTC. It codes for CASFRQRGRDTYEQYF.

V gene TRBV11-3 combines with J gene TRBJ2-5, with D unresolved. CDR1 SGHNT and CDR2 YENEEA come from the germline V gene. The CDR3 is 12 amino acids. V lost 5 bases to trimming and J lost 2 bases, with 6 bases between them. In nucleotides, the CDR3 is TGTGCCAGCAGCGCCACTCAAGAGACCCAGTACTTC. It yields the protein CASSATQETQYF.

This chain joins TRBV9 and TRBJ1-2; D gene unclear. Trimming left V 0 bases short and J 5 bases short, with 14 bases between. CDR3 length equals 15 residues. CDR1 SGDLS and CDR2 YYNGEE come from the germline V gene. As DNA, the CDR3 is TGTGCCAGCAGCGTAGCTTCGTCGGTCCCGTATGGCTACACCTTC. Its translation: CASSVASSVPYGYTF.

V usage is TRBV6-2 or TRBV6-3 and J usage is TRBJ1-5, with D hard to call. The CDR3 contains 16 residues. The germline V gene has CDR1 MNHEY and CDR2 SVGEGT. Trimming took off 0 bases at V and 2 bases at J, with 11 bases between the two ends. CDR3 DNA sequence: TGTGCCAGCAGTTACTCCATTTCGAGAGGCAATCAGCCCCAGCATTTT. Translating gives CASSYSISRGNQPQHF.

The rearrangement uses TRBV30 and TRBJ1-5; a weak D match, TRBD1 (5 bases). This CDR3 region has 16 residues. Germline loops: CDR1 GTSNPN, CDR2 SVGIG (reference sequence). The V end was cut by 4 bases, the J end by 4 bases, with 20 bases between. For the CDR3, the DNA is TGTGCCTGGACCCCCCAAACTCCCGACAGAAATCAGCCCCAGCATTTT. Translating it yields CAWTPQTPDRNQPQHF.

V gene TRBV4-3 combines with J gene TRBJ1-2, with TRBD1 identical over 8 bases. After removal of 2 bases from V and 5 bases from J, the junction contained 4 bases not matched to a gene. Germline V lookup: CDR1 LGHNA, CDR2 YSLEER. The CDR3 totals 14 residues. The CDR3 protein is CASSQQGQEYGYTF. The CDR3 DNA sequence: TGCGCCAGCAGCCAACAGGGACAGGAATATGGCTACACCTTC.

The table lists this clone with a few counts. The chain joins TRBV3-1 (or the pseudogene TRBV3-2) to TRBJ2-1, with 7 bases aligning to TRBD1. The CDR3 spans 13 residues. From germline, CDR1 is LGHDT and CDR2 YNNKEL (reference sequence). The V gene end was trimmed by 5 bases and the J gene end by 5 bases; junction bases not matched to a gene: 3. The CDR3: CASSFTGDNEQFF. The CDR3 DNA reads TGTGCCAGCAGCTTTACAGGGGACAATGAGCAGTTCTTC.

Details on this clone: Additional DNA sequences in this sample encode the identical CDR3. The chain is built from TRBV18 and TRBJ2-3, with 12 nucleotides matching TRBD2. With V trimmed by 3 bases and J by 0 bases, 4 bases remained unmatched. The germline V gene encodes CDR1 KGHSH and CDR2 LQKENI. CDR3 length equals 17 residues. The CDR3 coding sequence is TGTGCCAGCTCACCGGCTAGCGGGGGGGCTAGCACAGATACGCAGTATTTT. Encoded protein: CASSPASGGASTDTQYF.

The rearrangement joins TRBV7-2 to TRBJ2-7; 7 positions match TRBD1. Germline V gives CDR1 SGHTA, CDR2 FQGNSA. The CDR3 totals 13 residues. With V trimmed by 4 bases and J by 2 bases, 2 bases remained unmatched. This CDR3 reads CASSSGGPYEQYF. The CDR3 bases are TGTGCCAGCAGCTCAGGGGGACCCTACGAGCAGTACTTC.

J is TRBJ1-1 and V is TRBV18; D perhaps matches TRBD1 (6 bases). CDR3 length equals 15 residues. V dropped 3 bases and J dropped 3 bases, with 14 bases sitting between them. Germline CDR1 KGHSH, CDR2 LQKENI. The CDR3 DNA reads TGTGCCAGCTCACCCGATAGGGCAGGGGACACTGAAGCTTTCTTT. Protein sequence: CASSPDRAGDTEAFF.

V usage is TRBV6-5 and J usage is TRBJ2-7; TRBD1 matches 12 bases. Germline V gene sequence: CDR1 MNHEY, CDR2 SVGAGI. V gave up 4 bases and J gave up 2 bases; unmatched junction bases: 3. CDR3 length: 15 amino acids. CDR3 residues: CASSSGTGGTYEQYF. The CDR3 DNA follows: TGTGCCAGCAGTTCCGGGACAGGGGGCACCTACGAGCAGTACTTC.

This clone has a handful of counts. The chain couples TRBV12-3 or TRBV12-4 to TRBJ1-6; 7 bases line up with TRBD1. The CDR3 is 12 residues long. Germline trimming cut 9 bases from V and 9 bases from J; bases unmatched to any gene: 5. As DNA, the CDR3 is TGTGCCAGTAGACAGGGTATTTCACCCCTCCACTTT. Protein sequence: CASRQGISPLHF.

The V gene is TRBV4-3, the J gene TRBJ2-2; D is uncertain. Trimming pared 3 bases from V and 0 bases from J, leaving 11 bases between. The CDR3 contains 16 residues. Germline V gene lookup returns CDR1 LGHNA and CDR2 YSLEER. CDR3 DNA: TGCGCCAGCAGCCAGGAGAACCGAGCGAACACCGGGGAGCTGTTTTTT. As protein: CASSQENRANTGELFF.

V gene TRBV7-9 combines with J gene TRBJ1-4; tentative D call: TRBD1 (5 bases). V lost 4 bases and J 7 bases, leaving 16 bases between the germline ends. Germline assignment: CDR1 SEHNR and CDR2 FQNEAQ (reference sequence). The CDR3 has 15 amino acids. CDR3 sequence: CASSSTSGLGEKLFF. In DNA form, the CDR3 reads TGTGCCAGCAGCTCGACGTCAGGGCTGGGTGAAAAACTGTTTTTT.

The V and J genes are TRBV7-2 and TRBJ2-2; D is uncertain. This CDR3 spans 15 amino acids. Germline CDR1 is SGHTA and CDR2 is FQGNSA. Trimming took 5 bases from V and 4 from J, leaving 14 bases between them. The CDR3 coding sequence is TGTGCCAGCAGCAGACAAGCAGGTTCCACCGGGGAGCTGTTTTTT. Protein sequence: CASSRQAGSTGELFF.

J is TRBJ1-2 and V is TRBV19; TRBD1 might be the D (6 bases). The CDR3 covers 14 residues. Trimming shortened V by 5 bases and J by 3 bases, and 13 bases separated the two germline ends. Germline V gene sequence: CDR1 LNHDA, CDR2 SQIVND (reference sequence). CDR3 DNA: TGTGCCAGTAGTGAGAGGACAGACGACTATGGCTACACCTTC. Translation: CASSERTDDYGYTF.